This T cell receptor beta chain was sequenced for a study of regulatory T cells in long-lasting Graves disease. Study-wide findings and caveats: Fewer public clonotypes were shared by new patients (just under 1,000) than by persistent patients (around 2,900).

The CDR3 spans 18 residues. Germline assignment: CDR1 SGHDN and CDR2 FVKESK. V lost 3 bases to trimming and J lost 0 bases, with 18 bases between them. In this sample, this clonotype turned up many times. Its antigen remains unknown. Time point here: newly diagnosed GD, antithyroid drugs for less than 3 months. PBMC RNA served as the TCR library source. Building the TCR beta libraries relied on iRepertoire HTBI primers, and CDR3 regions underwent Arm-PCR. Using its own MiXCR run on the multiplex PCR reads, TCRdb lists one record per CDR3 protein. The sample lists about 470,000 distinct CDR3 sequences; 15% were seen once. The sample was also linked to a second study, of T cells in Graves' hyperthyroidism and ophthalmopathy.

The TCR sequence derives from a woman aged 30 to 39 with Graves disease. The chain joins TRBV14 to TRBJ2-1; D may be TRBD2 (6 bases). The material sequenced was peripheral blood mononuclear cells (PBMCs), taken at new diagnosis, from a patient treated with antithyroid drugs. The CDR3 loop is CASSQTVVGLFSYNEQFF. CDR3 DNA: TGTGCCAGCAGCCAGACCGTAGTGGGACTGTTCTCCTACAATGAGCAGTTCTTC.